What follows are 18 T cell receptor beta chains derived from one specimen sequenced in a study of cytomegalovirus exposure and HLA in healthy donors. PCR employed 60 Vbeta and 13 Jbeta primers. Profiled with immunoSEQ multiplex PCR; TCRdb holds only in-frame clones, not every one. The sample has 85,000 to 100,000 clones, 64% seen once. Sequencing was done on a sample of PBMCs. The receptor set was obtained from a human donor in good health.

This clone turned up a few times. The gene calls are TRBV6-5 and TRBJ1-2; TRBD1 aligns across 8 bases. Germline V lookup: CDR1 MNHEY, CDR2 SVGAGI. V lost 0 bases, J lost 8 bases, and 8 bases stayed unmatched. The CDR3 is 15 residues long. CDR3: CASSYSQGALRGYTF. DNA for the CDR3: TGTGCCAGCAGTTACTCGCAGGGGGCGCTTAGAGGCTACACCTTC.

The rearrangement uses TRBV19 and TRBJ1-6; D gene uncertain. Trimming stripped 2 bases from V and 8 bases from J, with 13 bases between. Germline values: CDR1 LNHDA, CDR2 SQIVND (reference sequence). The CDR3 extends over 15 amino acids. For the CDR3, the DNA is TGTGCCAGTAGTATATCCCCCGACTTGGATTCACCCCTCCACTTT. Protein product: CASSISPDLDSPLHF. Full variable domain (outside the CDR3, taken from reference TRBV19 and TRBJ1-6): DGGITQSPKYLFRKEGQNVTLSCEQNLNHDAMYWYRQDPGQGLRLIYYSQIVNDFQKGDIAEGYSVSREKKESFPLTVTSAQKNPTAFYLCASSISPDLDSPLHFGNGTRLTVT.

CDR3 sequence (DNA): TGTGCCAGTAGAACAATAGACAGGATAAGCAATCAGCCCCAGCATTTT. It translates to CASRTIDRISNQPQHF. This chain connects TRBV19 to TRBJ1-5; D is possibly TRBD1 (6 bases). V dropped 6 bases and J dropped 1 base, with 16 bases sitting between them. The length of the CDR3 is 16 residues. Germline lookup yields CDR1 LNHDA and CDR2 SQIVND (reference sequence). Full variable domain (missing parts from reference TRBV19 and TRBJ1-5): DGGITQSPKYLFRKEGQNVTLSCEQNLNHDAMYWYRQDPGQGLRLIYYSQIVNDFQKGDIAEGYSVSREKKESFPLTVTSAQKNPTAFYLCASRTIDRISNQPQHFGDGTRLSIL.

The CDR3 nucleotides are TGTGCCACCAGCAGAGATGTGCAGAATGAAAAACTGTTTTTT. Residues: CATSRDVQNEKLFF. The chain recombines TRBV15 with TRBJ1-4; no clear D. Germline V gene data show CDR1 as LNHNV and CDR2 as YYDKDF (reference sequence). Trimming took off 0 bases at V and 5 bases at J, with 7 bases between the two ends. The CDR3 has 14 residues.

This clone was seen a few times. The chain combines TRBV7-9 with TRBJ1-2; D not certain. Deletions cut 4 bases from V and 6 bases from J, with 12 bases between. This CDR3 contains 13 residues. Per germline, CDR1 SEHNR and CDR2 FQNEAQ (reference sequence). CDR3 loop: CASSSEERNGYTF. In DNA, the CDR3 is TGTGCCAGCAGCTCCGAAGAGAGGAATGGCTACACCTTC. The full variable domain, rest sourced from reference TRBV7-9 and TRBJ1-2, is DTGVSQNPRHKITKRGQNVTFRCDPISEHNRLYWYRQTLGQGPEFLTYFQNEAQLEKSRLLSDRFSAERPKGSFSTLEIQRTEQGDSAMYLCASSSEERNGYTFGSGTRLTVV.

This chain uses TRBV6-5 with TRBJ2-1; D uncertain. The ends were cut back, 2 bases at V and 0 bases at J, with 8 bases in the middle. Germline-derived CDR1 and CDR2 are MNHEY and SVGAGI. CDR3 length equals 15 residues. CDR3 loop: CASSYGPDSYNEQFF. CDR3 in DNA: TGTGCCAGCAGTTACGGGCCTGACTCCTACAATGAGCAGTTCTTC.

V usage is TRBV11-3 and J usage is TRBJ2-2; possibly TRBD1 for D (6 bases). Looked up from germline, CDR1 is SGHNT and CDR2 is YENEEA. Trimming took 11 bases from V and 4 from J, leaving 17 bases between them. This CDR3 has 14 residues. The CDR3 reads CAGSPGHITGELFF. CDR3 nucleotide sequence: TGTGCCGGATCGCCGGGACACATCACCGGGGAGCTGTTTTTT.

The V call is TRBV5-1, the J call TRBJ2-3, with TRBD2 identical over 7 bases. The CDR3 spans 18 residues. CDR1 and CDR2 (germline): SGHRS, YFSETQ. V lost 0 bases, J lost 0 bases, and 10 bases stayed unmatched. In DNA form, the CDR3 reads TGCGCCAGCAGCTTGGCGGGGGGAGGAGCCACTAGCACAGATACGCAGTATTTT. Its translation: CASSLAGGGATSTDTQYF.

This clone was recorded once. Germline is not matched at one junction end, which may reflect a read error. The chain carries TRBV7-8 and TRBJ1-1; D perhaps matches TRBD1 (6 bases). Germline V gene sequence: CDR1 SGHVS, CDR2 FQNEAQ. The CDR3 has 12 residues. For the CDR3, the DNA is TGTGCCAGCAGCTTAGCAACAGGGATTTCTCTCTTT. This sequence encodes CASSLATGISLF.

This chain joins TRBV30 and TRBJ1-2, with TRBD1 as a possible D gene (5 bases). CDR1 and CDR2 from the germline V gene are GTSNPN and SVGIG (reference sequence). CDR3 length equals 14 residues. The V and J ends lost 3 bases and 5 bases respectively, with 16 bases between them. CDR3 in amino acids: CAWRSGLEVYGYTF. The DNA for the CDR3 is TGTGCCTGGAGGTCAGGGTTAGAGGTTTATGGCTACACCTTC.

This sequence joins TRBV7-3 and TRBJ2-1, with TRBD2 matching over 11 bases. The germline CDR1 and CDR2 sequences are SGHTA and FQGTGA. This CDR3 region has 19 residues. V trimming: 2 bases; J trimming: 4 bases; junction bases outside the gene matches: 13. CDR3 residues: CASSLGPTIAGGPYNEQFF. The CDR3 DNA reads as TGTGCCAGCAGCTTAGGCCCTACCATAGCGGGGGGGCCATACAATGAGCAGTTCTTC.

V is TRBV5-4 and J is TRBJ2-3, with TRBD1 identical over 8 bases. CDR1 is SGHNT, CDR2 YYREEE, per germline (reference sequence). The junction had 4 bases not matched to a gene; V was cut back by 4 bases and J by 6 bases. The CDR3 has 13 amino acids. The CDR3 coding sequence is TGTGCCAGCAGCGCGGACAGGGCCGATACGCAGTATTTT. Protein: CASSADRADTQYF.

The chain couples TRBV7-2 to TRBJ2-3; D unclear. Trimming removed 4 bases at V and 2 bases at J, with 4 bases between. The CDR3 sequence is 12 residues long. Germline lookup yields CDR1 SGHTA and CDR2 FQGNSA. In DNA, the CDR3 is TGTGCCAGCAGCTCAAACACAGATACGCAGTATTTT. It encodes CASSSNTDTQYF. The full variable domain, rest sourced from reference TRBV7-2 and TRBJ2-3, is GAGVSQSPSNKVTEKGKDVELRCDPISGHTALYWYRQSLGQGLEFLIYFQGNSAPDKSGLPSDRFSAERTGGSVSTLTIQRTQQEDSAVYLCASSSNTDTQYFGPGTRLTVL.

This clone was recorded a few times. The J gene is TRBJ2-1, the V gene TRBV29-1; D may be TRBD2 (6 bases). CDR3 length equals 15 residues. Germline CDR1 reads SQVTM; CDR2 reads ANQGSEA. The germline V and J ends were trimmed by 1 base and 2 bases, with 12 bases remaining between them. For the CDR3, the DNA is TGCAGCGTTGAAGTTATGGGGGGAACCTACAATGAGCAGTTCTTC. It yields the protein CSVEVMGGTYNEQFF.

This clone has only a few counts. V usage is TRBV6-1 and J usage is TRBJ2-7; D is perhaps TRBD1 (6 bases). V gave up 0 bases and J gave up 1 base, with 10 bases separating them. This CDR3 comprises 15 residues. Germline V gene lookup returns CDR1 MNHNS and CDR2 SASEGT. The CDR3 DNA follows: TGTGCCAGCAGTGAAGCGCTTCAGGGGTCCTACGAGCAGTACTTC. Its translation: CASSEALQGSYEQYF.

The chain combines TRBV4-3 with TRBJ2-7, with TRBD2 as a possible D gene (6 bases). The CDR3 is 14 amino acids. CDR1 is LGHNA, CDR2 YSLEER, per germline. V lost 3 bases to trimming and J lost 5 bases, with 14 bases between them. The CDR3 reads CASSHRGLLDEQYF. CDR3 in DNA: TGCGCCAGCAGCCACCGGGGACTCTTAGACGAGCAGTACTTC.

This rearrangement joins TRBV7-9 to TRBJ2-7, with D perhaps TRBD1 (5 bases). CDR3 length equals 14 residues. CDR1 SEHNR and CDR2 FQNEAQ come from the germline V gene (reference sequence). The V end lost 1 base, the J end lost 5 bases, and 12 bases lay between the germline ends. DNA of the CDR3: TGTGCCAGCAGCTTAGGCGCAGGGAAGGACGAGCAGTACTTC. Protein product: CASSLGAGKDEQYF.

The chain carries TRBV7-2 and TRBJ2-2; D might be TRBD1 (6 bases). Between the trimmed V and J ends, which lost 6 bases and 1 base, there was a span of 12 bases. From germline, CDR1 is SGHTA and CDR2 FQGNSA. The CDR3 contains 15 residues. For the CDR3, the DNA is TGTGCCAGCAGTTACGGCAGGGGGAACACCGGGGAGCTGTTTTTT. Its translation is CASSYGRGNTGELFF. The full variable domain, completed using reference TRBV7-2 and TRBJ2-2, is GAGVSQSPSNKVTEKGKDVELRCDPISGHTALYWYRQSLGQGLEFLIYFQGNSAPDKSGLPSDRFSAERTGGSVSTLTIQRTQQEDSAVYLCASSYGRGNTGELFFGEGSRLTVL.